The T cell receptor (beta chain) described here comes from a study of blood T cell repertoires in COVID-19. Some clones are missing from TCRdb's copy, which holds only in-frame ones; the method was immunoSEQ multiplex PCR. The sample holds 180,000 or so clones, 80% to 85% seen once. The CDR3 runs to 13 residues. The V end was cut by 4 bases, the J end by 4 bases, with 11 bases between. Germline V gene data show CDR1 as SGHNT and CDR2 as YYREEE (reference sequence). Sequencing used peripheral blood. The chain carries TRBV5-4 and TRBJ1-2; D possibly corresponds to TRBD1 (6 bases). This clonotype originated in a woman aged 80 or over with COVID-19, enrolled during active disease. CDR3 loop: CASSLTGTYGYTF. The CDR3 DNA reads TGTGCCAGCAGCCTGACAGGAACCTATGGCTACACCTTC. Full variable domain (rest looked up from reference TRBV5-4 and TRBJ1-2): ETGVTQSPTHLIKTRGQQVTLRCSSQSGHNTVSWYQQALGQGPQFIFQYYREEENGRGNFPPRFSGLQFPNYSSELNVNALELDDSALYLCASSLTGTYGYTFGSGTRLTVV.